A single sample gave rise to the 27 T cell receptor beta chains below, sequenced in a study of cytomegalovirus exposure and HLA in healthy donors. Primers: 60 Vbeta forward and 13 Jbeta reverse. Clones were read by immunoSEQ multiplex PCR, and TCRdb kept only the in-frame ones, dropping some. The table lists 65,000 or so clones, roughly 77% of them singletons. The sample was PBMCs. The source is a woman between 40 and 50 years old in good health and CMV-seropositive.

The chain recombines TRBV7-9 with TRBJ2-3, with 8 bases fitting TRBD2. Per germline, CDR1 SEHNR and CDR2 FQNEAQ (reference sequence). Trimming took 3 bases from V and 0 from J; bases not matched to a gene: 5. There are 16 residues in the CDR3. The CDR3: CASSLPLAGSTDTQYF. The CDR3 nucleotides read TGTGCCAGCAGCTTGCCCTTAGCGGGGAGCACAGATACGCAGTATTTT.

J is TRBJ2-7 and V is TRBV10-3; 7 bases agree with TRBD1. There are 14 residues in the CDR3. V lost 0 bases, J lost 5 bases, and 4 bases stayed unmatched. Germline CDR1 ENHRY, CDR2 SYGVKD. The CDR3 reads CAISESGQVHEQYF. DNA of the CDR3: TGTGCCATCAGTGAGTCTGGACAGGTACACGAGCAGTACTTC.

The chain couples TRBV5-4 to TRBJ2-5; 8 nucleotides line up with TRBD1. With the DNA end fitting TRBJ2-7 better, the J assignment may be wrong. CDR1 is SGHNT and CDR2 is YYREEE in the germline V gene (reference sequence). This CDR3 contains 15 residues. The CDR3 region is CASSARDRSSYEQYF. CDR3 sequence (DNA): TGTGCCAGCAGCGCACGGGACAGGAGCTCCTACGAGCAGTACTTC.

This chain joins TRBV5-1 and TRBJ2-1; a weak D match, TRBD2 (6 bases). Per the germline V gene, CDR1 is SGHRS and CDR2 is YFSETQ. CDR3 size: 14 residues. Trimming stripped 2 bases from V and 8 bases from J, with 14 bases between. This chain's CDR3 is CASSFLPSGDEQFF. CDR3 nucleotide sequence: TGCGCCAGCAGCTTTCTTCCCTCGGGGGATGAGCAGTTCTTC.

The chain has TRBV9 and TRBJ1-2, with a tentative D call TRBD1 (6 bases). The germline gives CDR1 SGDLS, CDR2 YYNGEE. Deletions cut 4 bases from V and 6 bases from J, with 16 bases between. The CDR3 is 14 amino acids. This CDR3 reads CASSPRTDQDGYTF. DNA for the CDR3: TGTGCCAGCAGCCCCCGGACAGATCAGGATGGCTACACCTTC.

V usage is TRBV5-1 and J usage is TRBJ1-5; the match to TRBD1 covers 7 bases. The length of the CDR3 is 15 residues. V lost 5 bases to trimming and J lost 1 base; unmatched junction nucleotides: 6. Looked up from germline, CDR1 is SGHRS and CDR2 is YFSETQ. In DNA, the CDR3 is TGCGCCAGCAGTGAACAGGGGTTGAGCAATCAGCCCCAGCATTTT. Translation: CASSEQGLSNQPQHF.

This chain joins TRBV19 and TRBJ2-7, with a possible D match to TRBD2 (6 bases). This CDR3 is 15 amino acids long. Trimming took 3 bases from V and 0 from J, leaving 12 bases between them. The germline gives CDR1 LNHDA, CDR2 SQIVND (reference sequence). CDR3 nucleotide sequence: TGTGCCAGTAGTATTCGGTTGGGACTCTCCTACGAGCAGTACTTC. The encoded protein is CASSIRLGLSYEQYF.

This clone appeared a single time. This chain joins TRBV18 and TRBJ2-3, with TRBD2 matching 11 bases. The length of the CDR3 is 17 residues. Germline values: CDR1 KGHSH, CDR2 LQKENI. J gave up 1 base and V 3 bases, and 6 bases lay outside the gene matches. The CDR3 sequence: CASSPLPLAGGTDTQYF. The CDR3 DNA reads as TGTGCCAGCTCACCCTTACCACTAGCGGGGGGCACAGATACGCAGTATTTT.

The rearrangement uses TRBV11-2 and TRBJ2-7; 9 positions match TRBD1. The CDR3 is made up of 15 amino acids. V shed 5 bases and J 0 bases; nucleotides not matched to a gene: 5. Germline CDR1 and CDR2: SGHAT and FQNNGV. CDR3 bases: TGTGCCAGCAGCCTCGGGACAGGGACCTCCTACGAGCAGTACTTC. Protein: CASSLGTGTSYEQYF.

The J gene is TRBJ1-1, the V gene TRBV10-3; a possible D gene is TRBD1 (5 bases). Trimming removed 5 bases from V and 1 base from J, with 11 bases in between. From germline, CDR1 is ENHRY and CDR2 SYGVKD. CDR3 length: 14 residues. The CDR3 spells CAISRGGENTEAFF. CDR3 coding DNA: TGTGCCATCAGTCGAGGAGGGGAGAACACTGAAGCTTTCTTT.

The table lists this clone with a count of one. The chain joins TRBV9 to TRBJ2-3, with 12 bases lining up with TRBD2. The CDR3 runs to 16 residues. Germline CDR1 is SGDLS and CDR2 is YYNGEE. Unmatched junction bases numbered 1, after V lost 1 base and J lost 1 base. The CDR3 sequence is CASSVRLAGGTDTQYF. In DNA form, the CDR3 reads TGTGCCAGCAGCGTAAGACTAGCGGGGGGCACAGATACGCAGTATTTT.

The gene calls are TRBV5-6 and TRBJ2-2; D call uncertain. CDR3 length: 15 residues. The V end was cut by 3 bases, the J end by 3 bases, with 12 bases between. The germline gives CDR1 SGHDT, CDR2 YYEEEE. CDR3 amino acids: CASSWYYMDTGELFF. The CDR3 coding sequence is TGTGCCAGCAGCTGGTACTACATGGACACCGGGGAGCTGTTTTTT.

The CDR3 here is CASSSSAMGGSPLHF. The CDR3 region has the DNA TGTGCCAGCAGCTCTTCGGCCATGGGGGGATCACCCCTCCACTTT. This rearrangement joins TRBV6-5 to TRBJ1-6; D is possibly TRBD1 (5 bases). Germline V lookup: CDR1 MNHEY, CDR2 SVGAGI. The CDR3 spans 15 residues. Trimming cost V 6 bases and J 10 bases, with 19 bases left between them.

The table lists this clone with a count of one. This chain connects TRBV9 to TRBJ2-1, with a weak D call TRBD2 (6 bases). V lost 4 bases, J lost 6 bases, and 14 bases lay in between. Looked up from germline, CDR1 is SGDLS and CDR2 is YYNGEE. The length of the CDR3 is 14 residues. The CDR3 DNA is TGTGCCAGCAGCCCCGGCCTGGGAGGCAATGAGCAGTTCTTC. This sequence encodes CASSPGLGGNEQFF.

The chain recombines TRBV5-6 with TRBJ1-5, with a possible D match to TRBD1 (6 bases). The CDR3 consists of 14 residues. The ends were cut back, 4 bases at V and 7 bases at J, with 15 bases in the middle. CDR1 is SGHDT and CDR2 is YYEEEE in the germline V gene. CDR3 amino acids: CASSNTGYGQPQHF. DNA for the CDR3: TGTGCCAGCAGCAATACAGGGTATGGCCAGCCCCAGCATTTT.

V usage is TRBV6-6 and J usage is TRBJ2-3, with TRBD2 as a possible D gene (6 bases). Trimming shortened V by 0 bases and J by 1 base, and 11 bases separated the two germline ends. The CDR3 runs 16 residues. The germline gives CDR1 MNHNY, CDR2 SVGAGI (reference sequence). CDR3 nucleotide sequence: TGTGCCAGCAGTTACTCTGGAGGGAAGGGCACAGATACGCAGTATTTT. This translates into CASSYSGGKGTDTQYF.

This clone was detected only a few times. This rearrangement joins TRBV5-1 to TRBJ2-7, with TRBD1 matching 11 bases. Germline values: CDR1 SGHRS, CDR2 YFSETQ. This CDR3 region has 15 residues. V trimming: 4 bases; J trimming: 6 bases; junction bases outside the gene matches: 9. The CDR3 coding sequence is TGCGCCAGCAGCCCGGGAGCTGGGACAGGGGGCGAGCAGTACTTC. Translating it yields CASSPGAGTGGEQYF. The variable domain in full, with the rest retrieved from reference TRBV5-1 and TRBJ2-7, is KAGVTQTPRYLIKTRGQQVTLSCSPISGHRSVSWYQQTPGQGLQFLFEYFSETQRNKGNFPGRFSGRQFSNSRSEMNVSTLELGDSALYLCASSPGAGTGGEQYFGPGTRLTVT.

V and J are TRBV5-1 and TRBJ2-1, with 10 bases identical to TRBD1. The CDR3 totals 15 residues. Looked up from germline, CDR1 is SGHRS and CDR2 is YFSETQ. V lost 5 bases, J lost 7 bases, and 9 bases stayed unmatched. The chain's CDR3 is CASSGQGGLGNEQFF. The CDR3 coding sequence is TGCGCCAGCAGTGGACAGGGGGGACTCGGGAATGAGCAGTTCTTC.

The genes are TRBV5-1 and TRBJ2-7; 7 bases line up with TRBD1. This CDR3 comprises 16 residues. V shed 2 bases and J 1 base; nucleotides not matched to a gene: 9. Germline CDR1 SGHRS, CDR2 YFSETQ. Here the CDR3 reads CASSFTPGQRSYEQYF. The CDR3, as DNA: TGCGCCAGCAGCTTTACTCCGGGACAGCGATCCTACGAGCAGTACTTC. The full variable domain, in which reference TRBV5-1 and TRBJ2-7 provide the parts outside the CDR3, is KAGVTQTPRYLIKTRGQQVTLSCSPISGHRSVSWYQQTPGQGLQFLFEYFSETQRNKGNFPGRFSGRQFSNSRSEMNVSTLELGDSALYLCASSFTPGQRSYEQYFGPGTRLTVT.

The V gene is TRBV7-3, the J gene TRBJ2-2; TRBD1 is a possible D gene (6 bases). Trimming shortened V by 5 bases and J by 3 bases, and 13 bases separated the two germline ends. This CDR3 is 15 amino acids long. Germline V lookup: CDR1 SGHTA, CDR2 FQGTGA. This CDR3 is CASSPRRGHTGELFF. DNA of the CDR3: TGTGCCAGCAGCCCCCGCAGGGGTCACACCGGGGAGCTGTTTTTT.

V gene TRBV10-3 combines with J gene TRBJ1-2; tentatively, D is TRBD1 (6 bases). CDR3 length equals 14 residues. Trimming took off 6 bases at V and 0 bases at J, with 11 bases between the two ends. Per germline, CDR1 ENHRY and CDR2 SYGVKD. CDR3 residues: CAISQDSTNYGYTF. DNA of the CDR3: TGTGCCATCAGCCAGGACAGCACTAACTATGGCTACACCTTC.

The chain employs TRBV5-8 and TRBJ1-5; 9 bases line up with TRBD1. V was clipped by 3 bases and J by 9 bases; unmatched bases: 10. There are 15 residues in the CDR3. Germline assignment: CDR1 SGHTS and CDR2 YDEGEE. The CDR3 is CASSSTGTGFGPQHF. The CDR3 bases are TGTGCCAGCAGCTCAACCGGGACAGGGTTCGGGCCCCAGCATTTT.

This chain uses TRBV6-5 with TRBJ2-7; no clear D. The CDR3 extends over 13 amino acids. The ends were cut back, 0 bases at V and 4 bases at J, with 7 bases in the middle. The germline V gene encodes CDR1 MNHEY and CDR2 SVGAGI. As DNA, the CDR3 is TGTGCCAGCAGTTACTCGAGCTCTTACGAGCAGTACTTC. Translated, it gives CASSYSSSYEQYF.

V gene TRBV18 combines with J gene TRBJ1-2, with 7 bases identical to TRBD1. Germline assignment: CDR1 KGHSH and CDR2 LQKENI. V lost 3 bases and J lost 4; bases outside the gene matches: 5. The CDR3 runs 14 residues. The chain's CDR3 is CASSPSRDSYGYTF. CDR3 bases: TGTGCCAGCTCACCTTCTCGGGACAGCTATGGCTACACCTTC.

CDR3 sequence: CASTRGASEGNEQFF. The DNA for the CDR3 is TGTGCCAGCACCCGGGGGGCTAGCGAGGGGAATGAGCAGTTCTTC. The chain couples TRBV7-9 to TRBJ2-1; a weak D match, TRBD2 (7 bases). Germline CDR1 and CDR2: SEHNR and FQNEAQ (reference sequence). Trimming removed 7 bases at V and 7 bases at J, with 20 bases between. There are 15 residues in the CDR3. Variable domain in full (rest from reference TRBV7-9 and TRBJ2-1): DTGVSQNPRHKITKRGQNVTFRCDPISEHNRLYWYRQTLGQGPEFLTYFQNEAQLEKSRLLSDRFSAERPKGSFSTLEIQRTEQGDSAMYLCASTRGASEGNEQFFGPGTRLTVL.

This sequence joins TRBV7-9 and TRBJ1-1; TRBD1 is a possible D gene (6 bases). Germline V lookup: CDR1 SEHNR, CDR2 FQNEAQ (reference sequence). The V end was cut by 2 bases, the J end by 5 bases, with 15 bases between. The CDR3 has 15 residues. In DNA form, the CDR3 reads TGTGCCAGCAGCTTACGAACAGGGAGATTGACTGAAGCTTTCTTT. Translated, it gives CASSLRTGRLTEAFF.

This sequence joins TRBV6-1 and TRBJ1-6, with D hard to call. Germline V gene lookup returns CDR1 MNHNS and CDR2 SASEGT. This CDR3 is built from 13 residues. V was trimmed by 3 bases and J by 9 bases, leaving 9 bases between them. Here the CDR3 reads CASSEAGGSPLHF. The DNA of the CDR3 is TGTGCCAGCAGTGAGGCTGGTGGTTCACCCCTCCACTTT.